Below, one T cell receptor beta chain is given with its context. No antigen is known for it. The entry originates in a study of regulatory T cells in long-lasting Graves disease. This CDR3 has 16 amino acids. With V trimmed by 5 bases and J by 3 bases, 8 bases remained unmatched. CDR1 LNHDA and CDR2 SQIVND come from the germline V gene (reference sequence). Study-level results: With a small sample size, accuracy may have been reduced. Under persistent disease, TRBV28, TRBJ1-2 and TRBJ2-5 were used preferentially.

The time point here: persistent/refractory GD, antithyroid drugs over 5 years with positive TRAb. With RNA extracted from PBMCs as input, the TCR library was made. An endocrinology department in Xi'an, China, recruited the patients. Assembly of TCR beta libraries relied on iRepertoire HTBI primers together with Arm-PCR of CDR3 regions. TCRdb re-analysed the multiplex PCR reads in MiXCR, keeping a single row per CDR3 protein. Found here are roughly 300,000 distinct CDR3 sequences, more than 20% of them singletons; the top ten hold roughly 50%. The V gene is TRBV19, the J gene TRBJ2-1; TRBD2 matches at 9 bases. The clonotype was recovered from a female donor with Graves disease. Sample: peripheral blood mononuclear cells (PBMCs), taken when the disease was refractory, from a patient treated with antithyroid drugs. CDR3 in DNA: TGTGCCAGTAGTTCAACCGGGACTAGCATCTACAATGAGCAGTTCTTC. This gives the protein CASSSTGTSIYNEQFF.